This T cell receptor (beta chain) comes out of a study of T cells in Graves' hyperthyroidism and ophthalmopathy. TCR beta CDR3 sequences were amplified from RNA transcripts. Using the HTBI primer set, a first-round RT-PCR was run on the TCR CDR3. MiXCR was run by TCRdb on the multiplex PCR reads, yielding one entry per CDR3 protein. The table lists around 600,000 distinct CDR3 sequences, about 14% of them singletons, with about 12% in the top ten. This clonotype has a count of ten or more. Its specificity is unknown. Those patients with uncontrolled infection, other autoimmune disease, pregnancy or lactation were excluded. Whole-study results and caveats: Most clonotypes that expanded in the thyroid above 0.001 also showed up in blood.

Trimming took off 4 bases at V and 1 base at J, with 7 bases between the two ends. This CDR3 is 12 amino acids long. Germline V gene data show CDR1 as SQVTM and CDR2 as ANQGSEA. The chain joins TRBV29-1 to TRBJ1-1; D gene unclear. The sample consisted of blood. This TCR derives from a woman in her fifties or sixties with Graves' ophthalmopathy. Here the CDR3 reads CSVGPKNTEAFF. Here the CDR3 DNA reads TGCAGCGTTGGACCGAAGAACACTGAAGCTTTCTTT.